This entry is about one T cell receptor (beta chain). Its antigen specificity is not known. No base-level quality is on record; no much larger clone is a single base apart. The time point tag for this specimen amounts to: about 28 days (+/-7) after the second vaccine dose. AZD1222 recipients given second doses at about 4 weeks or at about 12 weeks were pooled, since spike-specific TCR depth and breadth were not found to differ between the two schedules. Vaccinee samples came from UK trials COV001 and COV002, including a single-blind randomized controlled phase 2/3 trial of AZD1222 (ChAdOx1 nCoV-19) in healthy adults. For TCRbeta chain sequencing, PBMC samples were collected from trial participants at day 0 and at day 28 after the second dose. The CDR3 regions of human TCRbeta chains were analyzed by immunosequencing. The study's own analysis went as follows. TCRs in the repertoires were compared against a reference library of SARS-CoV-2-specific TCRs that had been generated with the MIRA antigen-specificity platform. Breadth meant the fraction of unique TCRs that were SARS-CoV-2-associated, whereas depth meant the fraction of total T cells that were SARS-CoV-2-associated. Each spike-specific TCR was assigned to its reactive spike region and to a CD4 or CD8 class using the MIRA data. Log10-transformed breadth and depth values were compared by one-way ANOVA with Sidak's multiple comparisons tests. TCRdb obtained this table from immuneACCESS and retained in-frame rearrangements with V and J assigned. These tables miss some clones; where compared with another copy, unresolved V genes account for less than half of the shortfall, and the remainder is unexplained. That table is the source of V, J and clone size, and D and trimming were worked out from the DNA. The table for this sample lists roughly 110,000 clones; just over 90% of them were counted only once. The ten most abundant clones make up roughly 6.2% of the sample.

The entry originates in a study of T cell responses to AZD1222 COVID-19 vaccine (dated by TCRdb to 2020 to 2022). Regarding the complete study: A total of 230 to 250 trial participants underwent TCR sequencing, of whom about 200 received two doses of AZD1222 and about 25 received two doses of the MenACWY control vaccine. Enrollment into the trials was organized by age into subgroups of 18-55, 56-69 and 70-plus years, and those subgroups contained approximately 150, 30 and 60 TCR-sequenced participants, respectively.

Results the study describes overall, beyond this receptor: Nearly half of unique spike-specific TCRs reportedly recognized epitopes outside regions mutated in the B.1.351 and B.1.1.7 variants. In the small 56-69-year group, the increase in depth fell short of significance, most likely because of low power. After two AZD1222 doses, spike-specific TCR breadth and depth were significantly higher than at day 0 and than in MenACWY recipients. Vaccine-associated CD4 TCRs spanned the whole spike protein, with dominant responses in regions 160-218 and 743-854. Because no day 14 peak-response samples were available, the repertoires could be characterized only after the peak T cell response. Conclusions about previously exposed vaccinees are limited because only a handful of AZD1222 recipients were SARS-CoV-2 seropositive at baseline. Most participants were white British and females outnumbered males, and the authors suggested that clonal diversity may have been underestimated.

Ends trimmed: V by 3 bases, J by 0 bases; bases unmatched to a gene: 9. Measured from the cysteine to the phenylalanine, the CDR3 is 17 residues long. Solely the CDR3 DNA is kept, with 51 bases framed from the first base. The germline V gene encodes CDR1 MNHEY and CDR2 SVGEGT. The clonotype comes from an adult who received the AZD1222 COVID-19 vaccine. The V and J segments used are TRBV6-2 or TRBV6-3 and TRBJ2-3; 7 bases in between match TRBD2. Sequencing was performed on peripheral blood, taken 28 days after the second AZD1222 dose. The DNA reads as follows: TGTGCCAGCAGTTATGGGCCTAGCGGTCCTAGCACAGATACGCAGTATTTT. Translated, this is CASSYGPSGPSTDTQYF.